These 5 T cell receptor beta chains came from one sample sequenced in a study of blood T cell repertoires in COVID-19. The repertoire was sequenced with immunoSEQ multiplex PCR; TCRdb's copy has only in-frame clones and lacks some. The table lists about 120,000 clones, over 70% of them singletons. Sequenced material: peripheral blood. All receptors derive from a man aged 65 to 79 with acute or convalescent COVID-19.

V and J are TRBV18 and TRBJ1-3, with unresolved D. CDR3 length equals 17 residues. V was trimmed by 3 bases and J by 0 bases, leaving 15 bases between them. In germline, CDR1 is KGHSH, CDR2 LQKENI. The CDR3 region is CASSPVIRTSSGNTIYF. Written as DNA, the CDR3 is TGTGCCAGCTCACCGGTCATAAGAACGAGCTCTGGAAACACCATATATTTT.

The chain employs TRBV2 and TRBJ1-5; 9 positions agree with TRBD1. Trimming took 6 bases from V and 4 from J; bases not matched to a gene: 7. Germline CDR1 reads SNHLY; CDR2 reads FYNNEI. This CDR3 comprises 15 residues. CDR3 amino acids: CASSDTGGANQPQHF. The CDR3 nucleotides are TGTGCCAGCAGCGACACAGGGGGCGCGAATCAGCCCCAGCATTTT. Using reference TRBV2 and TRBJ1-5 for the parts outside the CDR3, the full variable domain is EPEVTQTPSHQVTQMGQEVILRCVPISNHLYFYWYRQILGQKVEFLVSFYNNEISEKSEIFDDQFSVERPDGSNFTLKIRSTKLEDSAMYFCASSDTGGANQPQHFGDGTRLSIL.

The chain is built from TRBV27 and TRBJ1-2, with 11 bases identical to TRBD1. The germline CDR1 and CDR2 sequences are MNHEY and SMNVEV (reference sequence). Losses at the gene ends were 9 bases for V and 7 bases for J; bases not matched to a gene: 4. There are 12 residues in the CDR3. In nucleotides, the CDR3 is TGTGCCAGGGTGGACAGGGGGCTTGGCTACACCTTC. Its translation: CARVDRGLGYTF.

The chain links TRBV29-1 to TRBJ1-4; D unresolved. Trimming stripped 5 bases from V and 3 bases from J, with 10 bases between. CDR1 SQVTM and CDR2 ANQGSEA come from the germline V gene. The CDR3 totals 13 residues. Here the CDR3 DNA reads TGCAGCGTTAAGACGGGTTCTAATGAAAAACTGTTTTTT. The encoded protein is CSVKTGSNEKLFF. Combining the CDR3 with reference TRBV29-1 and TRBJ1-4 gives the whole variable domain SAVISQKPSRDICQRGTSLTIQCQVDSQVTMMFWYRQQPGQSLTLIATANQGSEATYESGFVIDKFPISRPNLTFSTLTVSNMSPEDSSIYLCSVKTGSNEKLFFGSGTQLSVL.

The chain is built from TRBV29-1 and TRBJ2-7; TRBD1 aligns across 7 bases. Unmatched junction bases numbered 13, after V lost 8 bases and J lost 6 bases. The germline gives CDR1 SQVTM, CDR2 ANQGSEA. The CDR3 covers 13 residues. The CDR3 spells CSTSTGINSEQYF. The CDR3, as DNA: TGCAGCACCTCGACAGGGATTAACTCCGAGCAGTACTTC.